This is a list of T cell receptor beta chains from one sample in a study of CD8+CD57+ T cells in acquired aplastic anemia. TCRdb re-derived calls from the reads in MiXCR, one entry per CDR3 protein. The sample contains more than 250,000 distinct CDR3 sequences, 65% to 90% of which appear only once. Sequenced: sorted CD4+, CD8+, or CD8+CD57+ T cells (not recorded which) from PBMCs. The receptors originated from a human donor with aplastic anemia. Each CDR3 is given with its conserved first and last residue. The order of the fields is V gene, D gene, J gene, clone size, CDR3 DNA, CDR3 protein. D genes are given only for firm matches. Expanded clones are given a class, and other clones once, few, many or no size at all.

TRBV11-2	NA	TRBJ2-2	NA	TGTGCCAGCAGCCCCTCCGAAGGGGGGTCCGGGGAGCTGTTTTTT	CASSPSEGGSGELFF
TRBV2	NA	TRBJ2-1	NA	TGTGCCAGCGGGGGAGGGGGCGACCATACGCCCCAGTTCTTC	CASGGGGDHTPQFF
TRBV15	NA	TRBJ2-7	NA	TGTGCCACCACCAGAGAGGCGAACCAGGACGACCAGTACTTC	CATTREANQDDQYF
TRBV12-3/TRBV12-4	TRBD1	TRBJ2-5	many	TGTGCCAGCAGCACAGGGGGGGAGACCCAGTACTTC	CASSTGGETQYF
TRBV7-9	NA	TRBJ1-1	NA	TGTGCCAGCAGCATAGATCTGGCAGTGGTCGCTGCGGCTTTCTTT	CASSIDLAVVAAAFF
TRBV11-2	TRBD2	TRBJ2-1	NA	TGTGCCAGCAGTATAGGTTACGCGGGGGGGGTAAATGAGCAGTTCTTC	CASSIGYAGGVNEQFF
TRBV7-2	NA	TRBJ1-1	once	TGTGCCAGCAGCTTGGATCTGGGAGCCGACACTGAAGCTTTCTTT	CASSLDLGADTEAFF
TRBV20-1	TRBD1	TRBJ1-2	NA	TGCAGTGCTAGGCTCCGGGACAGTGCCTCTTTCTATGGCTACACCTTC	CSARLRDSASFYGYTF
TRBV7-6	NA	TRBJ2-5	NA	TGTGCCAGCAGCTGGGCAAGGGAGGCCCAGTACTTC	CASSWAREAQYF
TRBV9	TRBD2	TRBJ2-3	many	TGTGCCAGCAGCACGGGACTAGCGGGACGCACAGATACGCAGTATTTT	CASSTGLAGRTDTQYF
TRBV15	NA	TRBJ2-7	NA	TGTGCCAGCAGCTACGGGAGCGGTAAATACGAGCAGTACTTC	CASSYGSGKYEQYF
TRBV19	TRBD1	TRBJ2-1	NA	TGTGCCAGTAGTATAGGGACAGGGGTCGATGAGCAGTTCTTC	CASSIGTGVDEQFF
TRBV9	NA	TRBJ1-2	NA	TGTGCCAGCAGCCCACCAGGTGGGAGCGGCTACCTGTTC	CASSPPGGSGYLF
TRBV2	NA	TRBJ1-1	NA	TGTGCCAGCATCGAGGGGTTCTGGTCGGTGGGCACTGAAGCTTTCTTT	CASIEGFWSVGTEAFF
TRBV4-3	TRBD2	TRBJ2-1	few	TGCGCCAGCAGCCTGGGACTAGCGGGAGAGCAGTTCTTC	CASSLGLAGEQFF
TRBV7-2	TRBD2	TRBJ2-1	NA	TGTGCCAGCAGCTTATCGGGAGGTCCTGAGCCGTTGTTC	CASSLSGGPEPLF
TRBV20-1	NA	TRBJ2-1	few	TGCAGTGCTAGTAGCCTCGACCCTGGCGACAATGAGCAGTTCTTC	CSASSLDPGDNEQFF
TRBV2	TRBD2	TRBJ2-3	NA	TGTGCCAGCAGCTTAGCGGGCGGTCCTGCGCAGCAGTATTTC	CASSLAGGPAQQYF
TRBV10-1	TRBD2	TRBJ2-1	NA	TGCGCCAGCAGCGCCACTAGCGGGAGTATGAATGAGCAGTTCTTC	CASSATSGSMNEQFF
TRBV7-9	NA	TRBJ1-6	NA	TGTGCCAGCAGCTTGTATCAGAATAATTCACCCCACGCCTTT	CASSLYQNNSPHAF
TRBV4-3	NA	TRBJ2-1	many	TGCGCCAGCAGCCAAGAGGTCTCAGGGAACGGCGATGAGCAGTTCTTC	CASSQEVSGNGDEQFF
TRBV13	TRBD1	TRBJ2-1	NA	TGTGCCAGCAGCTTACGGGACAGGGGCTTGGACGATGAGCAGTTCTTC	CASSLRDRGLDDEQFF
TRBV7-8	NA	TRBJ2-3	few	TGTGCCAGCAGCTTAGCGCTGGAGGGGAGCTATGACTACTTT	CASSLALEGSYDYF
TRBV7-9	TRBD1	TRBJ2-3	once	TGTGCCAGCAGTACAGGGGACCACCTAAGCACAGATACGCAGTATTTT	CASSTGDHLSTDTQYF
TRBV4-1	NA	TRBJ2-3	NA	TGCGCCAGCAGCCGGGGCAAGGCAGATACGCAGTATTTT	CASSRGKADTQYF
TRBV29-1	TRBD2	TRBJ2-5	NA	TGCAGCGTTGAAGACCCAACTAGCGGGGGCAGAGCCATGAAGACCCAGTACTTC	CSVEDPTSGGRAMKTQYF
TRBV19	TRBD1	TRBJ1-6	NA	TGTGCCAGCGCGAGGGGACAGGGAGGATCACCCCTCCACTTT	CASARGQGGSPLHF
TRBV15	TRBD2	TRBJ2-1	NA	TGTGCCACCAGCAGAGGTAGCCTGGGGGGGAATGAGCAGTTCTTC	CATSRGSLGGNEQFF
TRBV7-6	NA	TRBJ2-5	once	TGTGCCAGCAGCTTAGGGGACGGGACAAGTGAGGCTGAGTACTTC	CASSLGDGTSEAEYF